The table lists the clone carrying this T cell receptor (beta chain) with a few counts. Its antigen is unknown. This specimen comes from a study of blood T cells in healthy people across ages. Turning to the study itself: With template switching, about one barcoded beta molecule was captured per two T cells.

Together with a sample-barcoded 5' primer, a J-beta primer mix was included in a second PCR lasting roughly 7 to 11 cycles. TCRdb passed the 5' RACE reads through MiXCR, listing each CDR3 protein once. This table holds about 670,000 distinct CDR3 sequences, around 52% found once. Sample donors were healthy Caucasian individuals that came from Russia, aged 6 to 90. With 5 bases clipped from V and 4 bases from J, the junction kept 11 bases outside the gene matches. This CDR3 region has 15 residues. CDR1 and CDR2 (germline): DFQATT, SNEGSKA (reference sequence). Study-wide results and limits: Both naive CD4+ cell counts and diversity were greater in long-lived donors than in aged donors. Unknown donor CMV status possibly confounded expanded clonotype changes.

V is TRBV20-1 and J is TRBJ1-5; 7 bases are a match to TRBD1. The specimen was blood. The sequence derives from a woman aged 80 or over in good health. CDR3 DNA sequence: TGCAGTGCTGGGCGGGACAGTTCCTTAAATCAGCCCCAGCATTTT. It encodes CSAGRDSSLNQPQHF.